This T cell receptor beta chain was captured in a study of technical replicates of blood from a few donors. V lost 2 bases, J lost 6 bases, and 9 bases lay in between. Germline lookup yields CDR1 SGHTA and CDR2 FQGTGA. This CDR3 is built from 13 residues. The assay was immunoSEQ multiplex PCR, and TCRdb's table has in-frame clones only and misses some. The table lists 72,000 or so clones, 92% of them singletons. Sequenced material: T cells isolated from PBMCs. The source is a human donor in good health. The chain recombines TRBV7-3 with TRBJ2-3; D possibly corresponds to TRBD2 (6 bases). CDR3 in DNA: TGTGCCAGCAGCTTAGGAGGGTCTGATACGCAGTATTTT. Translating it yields CASSLGGSDTQYF.